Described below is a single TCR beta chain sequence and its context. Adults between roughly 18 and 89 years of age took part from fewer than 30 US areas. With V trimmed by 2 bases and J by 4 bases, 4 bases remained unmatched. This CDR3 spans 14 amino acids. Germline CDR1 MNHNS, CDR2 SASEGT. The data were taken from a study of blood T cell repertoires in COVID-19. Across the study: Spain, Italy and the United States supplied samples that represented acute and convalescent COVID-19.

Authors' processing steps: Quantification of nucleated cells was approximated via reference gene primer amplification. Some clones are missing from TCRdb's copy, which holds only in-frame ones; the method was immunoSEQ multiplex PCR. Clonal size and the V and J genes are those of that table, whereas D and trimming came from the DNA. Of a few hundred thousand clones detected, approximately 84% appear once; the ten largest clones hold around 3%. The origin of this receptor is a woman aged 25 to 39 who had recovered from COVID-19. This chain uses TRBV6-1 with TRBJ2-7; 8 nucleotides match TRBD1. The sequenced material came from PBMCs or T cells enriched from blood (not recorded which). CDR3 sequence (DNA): TGTGCCAGCAGTGAAAATACAGGGGGGTACGAGCAGTACTTC. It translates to CASSENTGGYEQYF.